This T cell receptor (beta chain) comes out of a study of CD8 T cells in ankylosing spondylitis. Per the germline V gene, CDR1 is SGHKS and CDR2 is YYEKEE (reference sequence). Trimming pared 4 bases from V and 5 bases from J, leaving 9 bases between. The CDR3 length is 13 residues. From the 5' RACE reads, TCRdb called clonotypes with MiXCR, one entry per CDR3 protein. The table lists roughly 280,000 distinct CDR3 sequences, about 20% of them singletons. The sample holds a few counts of this clonotype. Sequenced: blood, either unsorted or a sorted T cell fraction (not recorded which). V and J are TRBV5-5 and TRBJ2-2; D is undetermined. The TCR comes from a male donor with ankylosing spondylitis or in good health (not recorded which). The CDR3 loop reads CASSQLPTGELFF. The CDR3 coding sequence is TGTGCCAGCAGCCAACTACCTACCGGGGAGCTGTTTTTT.